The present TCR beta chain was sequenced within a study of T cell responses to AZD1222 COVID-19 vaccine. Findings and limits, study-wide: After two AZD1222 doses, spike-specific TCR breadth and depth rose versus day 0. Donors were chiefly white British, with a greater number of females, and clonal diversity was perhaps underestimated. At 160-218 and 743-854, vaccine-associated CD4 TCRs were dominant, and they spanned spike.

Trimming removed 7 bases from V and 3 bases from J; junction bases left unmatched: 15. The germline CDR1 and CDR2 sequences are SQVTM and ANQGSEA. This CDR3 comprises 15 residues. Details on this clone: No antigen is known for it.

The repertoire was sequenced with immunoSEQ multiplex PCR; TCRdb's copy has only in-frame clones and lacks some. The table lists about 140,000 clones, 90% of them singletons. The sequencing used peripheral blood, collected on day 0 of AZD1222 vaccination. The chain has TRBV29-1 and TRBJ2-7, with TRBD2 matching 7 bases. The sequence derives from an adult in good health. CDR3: CSARKSGLRSYEQYF. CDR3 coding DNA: TGCAGCGCCAGGAAGTCGGGACTAAGGAGCTACGAGCAGTACTTC.